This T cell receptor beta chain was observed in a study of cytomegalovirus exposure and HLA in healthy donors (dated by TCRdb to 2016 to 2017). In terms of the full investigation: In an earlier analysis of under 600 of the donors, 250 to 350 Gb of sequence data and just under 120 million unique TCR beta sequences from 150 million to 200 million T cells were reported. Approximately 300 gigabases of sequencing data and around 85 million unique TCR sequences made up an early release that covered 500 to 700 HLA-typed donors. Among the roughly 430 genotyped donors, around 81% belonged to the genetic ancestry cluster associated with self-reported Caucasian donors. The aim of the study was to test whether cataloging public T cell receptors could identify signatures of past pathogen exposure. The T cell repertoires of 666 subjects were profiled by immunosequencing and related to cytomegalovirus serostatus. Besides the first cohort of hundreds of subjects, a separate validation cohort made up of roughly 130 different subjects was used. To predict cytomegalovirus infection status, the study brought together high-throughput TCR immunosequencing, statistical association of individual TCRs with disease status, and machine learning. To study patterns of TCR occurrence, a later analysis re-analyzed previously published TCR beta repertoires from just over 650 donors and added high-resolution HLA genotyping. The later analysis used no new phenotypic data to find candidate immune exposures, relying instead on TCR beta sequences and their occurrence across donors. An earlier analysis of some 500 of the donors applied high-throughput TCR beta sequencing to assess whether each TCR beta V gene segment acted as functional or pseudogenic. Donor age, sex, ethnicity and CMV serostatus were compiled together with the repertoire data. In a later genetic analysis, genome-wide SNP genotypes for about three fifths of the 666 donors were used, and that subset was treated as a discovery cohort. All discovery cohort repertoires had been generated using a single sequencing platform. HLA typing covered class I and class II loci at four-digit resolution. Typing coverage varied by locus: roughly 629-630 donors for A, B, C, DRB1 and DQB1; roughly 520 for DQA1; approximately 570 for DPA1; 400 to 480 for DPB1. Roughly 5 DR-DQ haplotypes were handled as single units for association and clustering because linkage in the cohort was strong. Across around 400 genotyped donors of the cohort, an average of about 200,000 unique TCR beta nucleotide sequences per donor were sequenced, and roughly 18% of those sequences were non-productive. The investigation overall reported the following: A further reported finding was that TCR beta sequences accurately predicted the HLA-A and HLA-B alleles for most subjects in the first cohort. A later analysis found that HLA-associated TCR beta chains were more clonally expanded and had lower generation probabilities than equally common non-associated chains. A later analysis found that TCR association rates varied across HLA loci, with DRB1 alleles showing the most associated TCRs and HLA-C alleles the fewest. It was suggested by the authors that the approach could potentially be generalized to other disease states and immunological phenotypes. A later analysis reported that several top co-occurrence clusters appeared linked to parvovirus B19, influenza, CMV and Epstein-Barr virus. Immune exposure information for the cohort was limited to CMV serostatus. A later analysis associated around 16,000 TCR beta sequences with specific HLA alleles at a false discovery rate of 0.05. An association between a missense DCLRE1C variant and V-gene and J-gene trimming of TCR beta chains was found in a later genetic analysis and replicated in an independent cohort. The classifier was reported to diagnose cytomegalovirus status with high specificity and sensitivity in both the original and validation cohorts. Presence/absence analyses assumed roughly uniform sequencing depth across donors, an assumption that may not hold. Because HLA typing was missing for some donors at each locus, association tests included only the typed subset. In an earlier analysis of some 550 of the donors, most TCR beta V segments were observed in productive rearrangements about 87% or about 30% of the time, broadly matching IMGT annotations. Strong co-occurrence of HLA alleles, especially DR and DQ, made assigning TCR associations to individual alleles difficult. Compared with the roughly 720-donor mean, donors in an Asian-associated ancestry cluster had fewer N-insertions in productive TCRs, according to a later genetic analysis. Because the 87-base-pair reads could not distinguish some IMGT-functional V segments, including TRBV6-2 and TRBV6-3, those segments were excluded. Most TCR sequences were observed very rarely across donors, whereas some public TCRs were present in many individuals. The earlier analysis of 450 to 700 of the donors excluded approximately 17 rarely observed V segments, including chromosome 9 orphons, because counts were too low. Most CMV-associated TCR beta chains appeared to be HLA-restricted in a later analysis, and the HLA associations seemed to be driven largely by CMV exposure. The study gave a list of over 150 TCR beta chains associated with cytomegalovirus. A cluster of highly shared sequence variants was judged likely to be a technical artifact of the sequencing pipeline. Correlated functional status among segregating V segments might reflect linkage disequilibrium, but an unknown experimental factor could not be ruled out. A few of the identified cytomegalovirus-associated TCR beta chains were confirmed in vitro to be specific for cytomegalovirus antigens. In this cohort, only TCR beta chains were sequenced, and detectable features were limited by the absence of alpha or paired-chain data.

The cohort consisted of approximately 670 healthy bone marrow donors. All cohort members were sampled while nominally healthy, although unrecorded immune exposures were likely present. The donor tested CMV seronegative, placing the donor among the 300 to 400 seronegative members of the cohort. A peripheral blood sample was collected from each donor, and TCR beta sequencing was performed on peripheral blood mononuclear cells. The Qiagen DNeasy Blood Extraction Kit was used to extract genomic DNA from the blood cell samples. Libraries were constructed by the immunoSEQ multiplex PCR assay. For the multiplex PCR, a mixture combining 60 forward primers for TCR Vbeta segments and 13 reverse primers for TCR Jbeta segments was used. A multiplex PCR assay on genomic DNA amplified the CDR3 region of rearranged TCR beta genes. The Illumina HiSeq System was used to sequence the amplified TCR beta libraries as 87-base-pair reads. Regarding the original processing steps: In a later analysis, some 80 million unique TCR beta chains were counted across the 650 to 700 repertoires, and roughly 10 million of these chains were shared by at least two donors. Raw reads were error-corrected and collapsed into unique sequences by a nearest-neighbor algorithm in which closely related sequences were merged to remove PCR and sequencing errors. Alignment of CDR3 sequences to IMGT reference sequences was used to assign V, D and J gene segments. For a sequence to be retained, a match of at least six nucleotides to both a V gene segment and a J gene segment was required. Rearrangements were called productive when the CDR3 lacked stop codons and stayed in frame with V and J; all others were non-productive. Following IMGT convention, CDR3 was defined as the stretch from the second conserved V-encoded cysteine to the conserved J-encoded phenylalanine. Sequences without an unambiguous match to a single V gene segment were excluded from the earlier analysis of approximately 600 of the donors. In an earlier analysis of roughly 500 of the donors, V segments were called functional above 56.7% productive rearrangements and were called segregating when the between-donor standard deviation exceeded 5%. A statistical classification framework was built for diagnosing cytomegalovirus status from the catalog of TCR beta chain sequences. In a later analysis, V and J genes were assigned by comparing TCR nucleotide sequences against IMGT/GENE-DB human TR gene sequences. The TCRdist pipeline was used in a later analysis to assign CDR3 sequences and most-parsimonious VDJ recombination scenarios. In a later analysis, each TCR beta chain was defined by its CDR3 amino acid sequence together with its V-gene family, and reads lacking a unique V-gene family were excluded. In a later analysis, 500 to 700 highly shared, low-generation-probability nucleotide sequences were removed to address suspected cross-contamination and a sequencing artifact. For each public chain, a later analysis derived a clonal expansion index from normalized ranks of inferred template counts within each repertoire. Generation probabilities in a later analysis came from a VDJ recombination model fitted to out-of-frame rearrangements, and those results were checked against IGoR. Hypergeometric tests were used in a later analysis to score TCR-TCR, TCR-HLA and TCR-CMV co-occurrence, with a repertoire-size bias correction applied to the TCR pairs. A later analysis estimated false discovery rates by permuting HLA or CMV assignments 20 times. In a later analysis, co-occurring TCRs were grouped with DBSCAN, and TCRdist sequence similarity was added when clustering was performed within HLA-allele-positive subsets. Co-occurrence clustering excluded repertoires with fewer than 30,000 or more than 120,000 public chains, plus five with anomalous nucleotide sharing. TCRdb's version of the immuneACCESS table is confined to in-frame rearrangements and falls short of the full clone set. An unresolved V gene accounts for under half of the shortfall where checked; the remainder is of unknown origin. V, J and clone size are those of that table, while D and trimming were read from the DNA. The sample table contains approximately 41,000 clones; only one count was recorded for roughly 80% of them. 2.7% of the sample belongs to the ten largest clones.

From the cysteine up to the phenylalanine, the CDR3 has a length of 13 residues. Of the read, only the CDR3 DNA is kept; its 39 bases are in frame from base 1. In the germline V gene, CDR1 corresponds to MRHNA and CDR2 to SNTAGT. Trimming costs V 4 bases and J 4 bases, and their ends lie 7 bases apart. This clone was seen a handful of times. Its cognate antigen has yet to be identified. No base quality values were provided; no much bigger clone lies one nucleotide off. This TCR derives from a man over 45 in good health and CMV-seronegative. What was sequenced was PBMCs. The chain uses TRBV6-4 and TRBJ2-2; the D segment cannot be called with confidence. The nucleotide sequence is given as TGTGCCAGCAGTGTGGCGGTCACCGGGGAGCTGTTTTTT. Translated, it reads CASSVAVTGELFF.